The next 16 T cell receptor beta chains were all read from a single sample in a study of response to subunit inactivated influenza vaccine. MiXCR, run by TCRdb on the RT-PCR reads, gives a single entry per CDR3 protein. The table has under 850,000 distinct CDR3 sequences, about 18% seen once. The sample consisted of PBMCs from blood, taken less than 6 days after vaccination. The receptors originated from a man aged 50 to 59 who received an inactivated influenza vaccine.

This clonotype was detected only a few times. The CDR3 coding sequence is TGCAGCCACCTACGGGCTGAAGAGACCCAGTACTTC. Protein: CSHLRAEETQYF. This chain connects TRBV29-1 to TRBJ2-5; no clear D gene. Germline V lookup: CDR1 SQVTM, CDR2 ANQGSEA. The length of the CDR3 is 12 residues. V was shortened by 8 bases and J by 3 bases, with 13 bases between the two germline ends.

This clonotype was seen many times. Written as DNA, the CDR3 is TGTGCCACCAAAAGAGGGATGAACACCGGGGAGCTGTTTTTT. It is translated as CATKRGMNTGELFF. The chain joins TRBV15 to TRBJ2-2; TRBD2 is a possible D gene (5 bases). Trimming stripped 7 bases from V and 1 base from J, with 10 bases between. Germline V gives CDR1 LNHNV, CDR2 YYDKDF (reference sequence). This CDR3 has 14 amino acids.

This clonotype has a count of ten or more. The chain employs TRBV27 and TRBJ2-3; TRBD2 might be the D (6 bases). The germline V and J ends were trimmed by 0 bases and 6 bases, with 13 bases remaining between them. The germline gives CDR1 MNHEY, CDR2 SMNVEV (reference sequence). The CDR3 runs to 15 residues. CDR3: CASSLSAGLLDTQYF. The CDR3 bases are TGTGCCAGCAGTTTATCTGCGGGACTTTTGGATACGCAGTATTTT.

This clonotype was seen a few times. The chain carries TRBV9 and TRBJ2-7; 7 bases agree with TRBD2. Trimming cost V 4 bases and J 5 bases; bases outside gene matches: 15. The CDR3 covers 16 residues. CDR1 is SGDLS, CDR2 YYNGEE, per germline. The CDR3 region is CASSSGHVGGRNEQYF. CDR3 DNA: TGTGCCAGCAGCTCAGGCCATGTCGGGGGGAGGAACGAGCAGTACTTC.

This clonotype showed up just a few times. The chain is built from TRBV10-3 and TRBJ2-1; the match to TRBD2 covers 7 bases. V lost 3 bases, J lost 6 bases, and 8 bases stayed unmatched. There are 15 residues in the CDR3. Germline assignment: CDR1 ENHRY and CDR2 SYGVKD. The CDR3 DNA reads TGTGCCATCAGTGATTCAGGGACTAAAATCAATGAGCAGTTCTTC. Amino acids: CAISDSGTKINEQFF.

The chain links TRBV3-1 to TRBJ2-1; 7 nucleotides agree with TRBD2. Germline V gives CDR1 LGHDT, CDR2 YNNKEL (reference sequence). Trimming removed 1 base from V and 10 bases from J; junction bases left unmatched: 13. This CDR3 has 16 residues. This chain's CDR3 is CASSQGERVIGGEQFF. The CDR3 DNA reads TGTGCCAGCAGCCAAGGCGAGCGGGTCATCGGGGGGGAGCAGTTCTTC.

The chain has TRBV6-2 or TRBV6-3 and TRBJ2-1, with D maybe TRBD1 (6 bases). V lost 2 bases and J 4 bases, leaving 24 bases between the germline ends. The V gene's germline CDR1 is MNHEY and CDR2 SVGEGT. There are 19 residues in the CDR3. This chain's CDR3 is CASSYRARMSWGHYNEQFF. The CDR3 coding sequence is TGTGCCAGCAGTTACCGGGCTAGGATGAGTTGGGGGCATTACAATGAGCAGTTCTTC.

The CDR3 bases are TGTGCCAGCGGCCCCCATGGCGGGAGGGCCTTCGAGACCCAGTACTTC. Amino acid sequence: CASGPHGGRAFETQYF. The V gene is TRBV7-2, the J gene TRBJ2-5, with TRBD2 matching 9 bases. J gave up 5 bases and V 8 bases, and 15 bases lay outside the gene matches. This CDR3 spans 16 amino acids. Germline CDR1 reads SGHTA; CDR2 reads FQGNSA. The entire variable domain, with the rest obtained from reference TRBV7-2 and TRBJ2-5, is as follows: GAGVSQSPSNKVTEKGKDVELRCDPISGHTALYWYRQSLGQGLEFLIYFQGNSAPDKSGLPSDRFSAERTGGSVSTLTIQRTQQEDSAVYLCASGPHGGRAFETQYFGPGTRLLVL.

V gene TRBV10-3 combines with J gene TRBJ2-3, with D unclear. Trimming removed 0 bases from V and 1 base from J, with 8 bases in between. The CDR3 is 15 amino acids. In germline, CDR1 is ENHRY, CDR2 SYGVKD. CDR3 in amino acids: CAISESYRGTDTQYF. Here the CDR3 DNA reads TGTGCCATCAGTGAGTCATACAGAGGCACAGATACGCAGTATTTT.

CDR3 sequence (DNA): TGCAGTGGGGGCCCCGGAACCTATGGCTACACCTTC. Translation: CSGGPGTYGYTF. This rearrangement joins TRBV20-1 to TRBJ1-2; the D gene is possibly TRBD1 (5 bases). CDR1 and CDR2 from the germline V gene are DFQATT and SNEGSKA (reference sequence). The CDR3 extends over 12 amino acids. V lost 7 bases, J lost 4 bases, and 13 bases lay in between.

This clonotype was seen a few times. The gene calls are TRBV20-1 and TRBJ1-1; unclear D gene. The germline gives CDR1 DFQATT, CDR2 SNEGSKA (reference sequence). The CDR3 is 15 residues long. The V end lost 6 bases, the J end lost 5 bases, and 22 bases lay between the germline ends. CDR3 sequence: CSANDRAGRWTEAFF. CDR3 in DNA: TGCAGTGCAAACGACCGCGCAGGTAGATGGACTGAAGCTTTCTTT.

This clonotype was detected only a few times. The V gene is TRBV12-3 or TRBV12-4, the J gene TRBJ1-3; D ambiguous. V was shortened by 2 bases and J by 1 base, with 12 bases between the two germline ends. The CDR3 has 16 amino acids. The CDR3 coding sequence is TGTGCCAGCAGTTTAATTCTAAGTACTTCTGGAAACACCATATATTTT. The encoded protein is CASSLILSTSGNTIYF.

This clonotype appeared a few times. CDR3 nucleotides: TGCGCCAGCAGTGAGTCTAGGGGGGTTGAGCAGTTCTTC. Protein: CASSESRGVEQFF. The genes are TRBV10-2 and TRBJ2-1; the D call may be TRBD1 or TRBD2 (6 bases each). CDR3 size: 13 residues. From germline, CDR1 is WSHSY and CDR2 SAAADI. With 0 bases removed from V and 9 bases from J, the gap between germline ends came to 9 bases.

This clonotype was detected a few times. The rearrangement links TRBV20-1 to TRBJ2-5; D call uncertain. The V end was cut by 6 bases, the J end by 4 bases, with 15 bases between. This CDR3 has 13 amino acids. Germline lookup yields CDR1 DFQATT and CDR2 SNEGSKA (reference sequence). CDR3 coding DNA: TGCAGTGCCCCCGTTGGCCCTCTAGAGACCCAGTACTTC. Translated: CSAPVGPLETQYF.

The chain couples TRBV20-1 to TRBJ2-7, with D uncertain. The ends were cut back, 3 bases at V and 5 bases at J, with 8 bases in the middle. This CDR3 comprises 11 residues. Germline CDR1 is DFQATT and CDR2 is SNEGSKA (reference sequence). The CDR3: CSARVYDEQYF. The DNA for the CDR3 is TGCAGTGCTAGGGTATACGACGAGCAGTACTTC.

The sample holds a few counts of this clonotype. The chain joins TRBV7-8 to TRBJ2-1; TRBD2 matches 15 bases. This CDR3 is built from 14 residues. After removal of 7 bases from V and 7 bases from J, the junction contained 2 bases not matched to a gene. CDR1 and CDR2 (germline): SGHVS, FQNEAQ. The CDR3 sequence is CASKGTSGRNEQFF. The DNA of the CDR3 is TGTGCCAGCAAAGGGACTAGCGGGAGGAATGAGCAGTTCTTC. Together with reference TRBV7-8 and TRBJ2-1, the CDR3 gives the full variable domain: GAGVSQSPRYKVAKRGQDVALRCDPISGHVSLFWYQQALGQGPEFLTYFQNEAQLDKSGLPSDRFFAERPEGSVSTLKIQRTQQEDSAVYLCASKGTSGRNEQFFGPGTRLTVL.